This TCR beta chain came from a study of cytomegalovirus exposure and HLA in healthy donors. Study-level information: Later, an analysis reported that the 120 or so validation repertoires had used the same platform as the approximately 630 first-cohort repertoires.

CDR1 LNHDA and CDR2 SQIVND come from the germline V gene (reference sequence). Trimming took off 5 bases at V and 4 bases at J, with 12 bases between the two ends. There are 14 residues in the CDR3. Clones were read by immunoSEQ multiplex PCR, and TCRdb kept only the in-frame ones, dropping some. The sample holds approximately 44,000 clones, just over 85% seen once. The V gene is TRBV19, the J gene TRBJ2-1; perhaps TRBD1 as D (6 bases). This TCR came from a woman aged 25 to 39 in good health and CMV-seronegative. Sequencing was performed on PBMCs. The CDR3 nucleotides are TGTGCCAGTAGTGCTCATACAGGGTACAATGAGCAGTTCTTC. Residues: CASSAHTGYNEQFF.